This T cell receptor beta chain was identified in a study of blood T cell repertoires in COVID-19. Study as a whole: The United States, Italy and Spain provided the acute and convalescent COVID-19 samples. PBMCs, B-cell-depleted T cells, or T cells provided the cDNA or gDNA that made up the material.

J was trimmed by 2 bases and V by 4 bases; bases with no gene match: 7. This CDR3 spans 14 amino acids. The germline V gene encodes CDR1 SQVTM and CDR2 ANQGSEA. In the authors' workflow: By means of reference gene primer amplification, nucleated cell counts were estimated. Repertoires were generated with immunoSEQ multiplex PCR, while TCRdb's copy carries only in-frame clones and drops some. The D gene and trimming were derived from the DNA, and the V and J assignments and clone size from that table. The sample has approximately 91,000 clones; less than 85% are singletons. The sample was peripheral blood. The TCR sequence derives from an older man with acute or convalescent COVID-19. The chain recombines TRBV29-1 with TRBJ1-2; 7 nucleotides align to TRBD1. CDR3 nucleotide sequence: TGCAGCGTTGCTGAGCAGGGGGTCAACTATGGCTACACCTTC. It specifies CSVAEQGVNYGYTF.